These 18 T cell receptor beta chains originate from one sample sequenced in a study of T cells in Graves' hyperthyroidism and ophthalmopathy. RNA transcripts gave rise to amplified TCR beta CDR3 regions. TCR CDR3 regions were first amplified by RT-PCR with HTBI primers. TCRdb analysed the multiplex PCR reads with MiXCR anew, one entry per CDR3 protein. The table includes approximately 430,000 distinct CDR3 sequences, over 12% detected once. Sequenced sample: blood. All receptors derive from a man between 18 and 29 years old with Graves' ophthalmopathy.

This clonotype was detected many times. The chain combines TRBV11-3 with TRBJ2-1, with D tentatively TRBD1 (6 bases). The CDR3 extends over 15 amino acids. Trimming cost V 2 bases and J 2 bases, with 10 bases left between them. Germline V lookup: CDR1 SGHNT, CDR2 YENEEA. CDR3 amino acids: CASSLQGSTYNEQFF. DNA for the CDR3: TGTGCCAGCAGCTTACAGGGGTCCACCTACAATGAGCAGTTCTTC. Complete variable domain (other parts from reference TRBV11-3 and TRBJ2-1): EAGVVQSPRYKIIEKKQPVAFWCNPISGHNTLYWYLQNLGQGPELLIRYENEEAVDDSQLPKDRFSAERLKGVDSTLKIQPAELGDSAVYLCASSLQGSTYNEQFFGPGTRLTVL.

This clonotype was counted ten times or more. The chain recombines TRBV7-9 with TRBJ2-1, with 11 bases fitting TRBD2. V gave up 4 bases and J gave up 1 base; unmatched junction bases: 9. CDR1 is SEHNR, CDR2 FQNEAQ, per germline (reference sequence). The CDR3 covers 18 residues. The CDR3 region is CASSYPPGTSGSYNEQFF. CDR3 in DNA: TGTGCCAGCAGCTACCCCCCCGGGACTAGCGGTTCCTACAATGAGCAGTTCTTC.

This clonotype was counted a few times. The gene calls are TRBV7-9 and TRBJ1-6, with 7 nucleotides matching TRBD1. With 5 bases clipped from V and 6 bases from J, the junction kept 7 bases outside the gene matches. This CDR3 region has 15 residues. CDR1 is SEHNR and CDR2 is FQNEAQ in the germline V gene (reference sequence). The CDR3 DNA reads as TGTGCCAGCAGCCGAGGGGACAGCGGTAATTCACCCCTCCACTTT. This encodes CASSRGDSGNSPLHF.

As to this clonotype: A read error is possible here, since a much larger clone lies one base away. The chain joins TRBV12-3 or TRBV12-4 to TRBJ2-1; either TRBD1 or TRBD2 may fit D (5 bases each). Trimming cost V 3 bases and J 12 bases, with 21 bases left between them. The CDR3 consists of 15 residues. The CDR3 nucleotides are TGTGCCAGCAGTTTGGGACCCGGGGACGGCCTGAGGCAGTTCTTC. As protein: CASSLGPGDGLRQFF.

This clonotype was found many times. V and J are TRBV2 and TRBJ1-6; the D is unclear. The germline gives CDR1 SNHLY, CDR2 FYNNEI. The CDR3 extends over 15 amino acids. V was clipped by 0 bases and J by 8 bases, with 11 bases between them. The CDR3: CASSEAPEVYSPLHF. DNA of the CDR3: TGTGCCAGCAGTGAAGCGCCCGAGGTGTATTCACCCCTCCACTTT. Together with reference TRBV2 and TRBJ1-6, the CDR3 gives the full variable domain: EPEVTQTPSHQVTQMGQEVILRCVPISNHLYFYWYRQILGQKVEFLVSFYNNEISEKSEIFDDQFSVERPDGSNFTLKIRSTKLEDSAMYFCASSEAPEVYSPLHFGNGTRLTVT.

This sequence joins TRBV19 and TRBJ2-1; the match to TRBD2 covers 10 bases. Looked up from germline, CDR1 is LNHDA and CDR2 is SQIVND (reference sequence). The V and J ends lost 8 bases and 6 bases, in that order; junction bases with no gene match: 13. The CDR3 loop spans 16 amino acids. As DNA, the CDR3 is TGTGCCAGTGGAAAACTAGCGGGAAGAAACCGCAATGAGCAGTTCTTC. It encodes CASGKLAGRNRNEQFF.

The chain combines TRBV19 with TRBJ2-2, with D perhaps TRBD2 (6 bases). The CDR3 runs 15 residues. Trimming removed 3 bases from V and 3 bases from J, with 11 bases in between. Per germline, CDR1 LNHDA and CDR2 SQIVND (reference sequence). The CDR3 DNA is TGTGCCAGTAGTATTCGGGGGTTGGACACCGGGGAGCTGTTTTTT. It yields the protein CASSIRGLDTGELFF.

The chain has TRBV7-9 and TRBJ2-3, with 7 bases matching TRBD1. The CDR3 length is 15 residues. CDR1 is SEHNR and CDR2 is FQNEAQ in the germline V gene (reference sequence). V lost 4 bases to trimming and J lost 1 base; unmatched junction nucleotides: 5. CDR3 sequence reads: CASSSGGGGTDTQYF. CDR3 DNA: TGTGCCAGCAGCTCAGGGGGTGGGGGCACAGATACGCAGTATTTT. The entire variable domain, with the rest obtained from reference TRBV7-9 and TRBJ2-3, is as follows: DTGVSQNPRHKITKRGQNVTFRCDPISEHNRLYWYRQTLGQGPEFLTYFQNEAQLEKSRLLSDRFSAERPKGSFSTLEIQRTEQGDSAMYLCASSSGGGGTDTQYFGPGTRLTVL.

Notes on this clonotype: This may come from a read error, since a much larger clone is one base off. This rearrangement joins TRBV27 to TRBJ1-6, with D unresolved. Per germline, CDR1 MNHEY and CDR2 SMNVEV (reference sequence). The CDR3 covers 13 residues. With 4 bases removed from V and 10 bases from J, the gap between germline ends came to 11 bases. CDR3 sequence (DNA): TGTGCCAGCAGTTCGGTGCTTGGCTCACCCCTCCACTTT. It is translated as CASSSVLGSPLHF.

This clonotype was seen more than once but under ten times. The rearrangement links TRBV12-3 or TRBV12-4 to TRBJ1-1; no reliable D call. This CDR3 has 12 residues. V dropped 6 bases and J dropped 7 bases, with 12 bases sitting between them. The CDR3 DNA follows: TGTGCCAGCAGCTGGGAAGGCGGTGAAGCTTTCTTT. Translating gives CASSWEGGEAFF.

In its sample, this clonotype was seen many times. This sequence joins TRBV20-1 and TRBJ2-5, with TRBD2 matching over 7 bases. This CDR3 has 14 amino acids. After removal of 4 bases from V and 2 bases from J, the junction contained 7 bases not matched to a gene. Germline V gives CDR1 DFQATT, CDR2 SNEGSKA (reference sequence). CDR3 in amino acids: CSATGTTWQETQYF. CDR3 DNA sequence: TGCAGTGCTACCGGGACTACTTGGCAAGAGACCCAGTACTTC.

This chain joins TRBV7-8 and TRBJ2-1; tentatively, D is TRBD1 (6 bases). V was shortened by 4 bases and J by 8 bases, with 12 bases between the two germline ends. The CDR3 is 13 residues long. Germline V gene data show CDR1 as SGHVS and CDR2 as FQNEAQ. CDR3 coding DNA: TGTGCCAGCAGCTCCTTACAGGGTTATGAGCAGTTCTTC. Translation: CASSSLQGYEQFF.

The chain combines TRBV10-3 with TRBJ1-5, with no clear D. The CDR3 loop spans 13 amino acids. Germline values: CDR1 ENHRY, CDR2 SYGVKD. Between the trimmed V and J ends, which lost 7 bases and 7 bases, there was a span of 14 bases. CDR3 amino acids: CAINVRPEQPQHF. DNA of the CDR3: TGTGCCATCAATGTTCGACCGGAGCAGCCCCAGCATTTT.

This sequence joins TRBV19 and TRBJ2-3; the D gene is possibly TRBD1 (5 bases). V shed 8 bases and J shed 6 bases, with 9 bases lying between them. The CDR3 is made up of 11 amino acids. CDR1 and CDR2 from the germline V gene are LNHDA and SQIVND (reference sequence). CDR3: CASADSDTQYF. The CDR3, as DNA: TGTGCCAGTGCTGACAGTGATACGCAGTATTTT. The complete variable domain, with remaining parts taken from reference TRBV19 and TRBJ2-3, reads DGGITQSPKYLFRKEGQNVTLSCEQNLNHDAMYWYRQDPGQGLRLIYYSQIVNDFQKGDIAEGYSVSREKKESFPLTVTSAQKNPTAFYLCASADSDTQYFGPGTRLTVL.

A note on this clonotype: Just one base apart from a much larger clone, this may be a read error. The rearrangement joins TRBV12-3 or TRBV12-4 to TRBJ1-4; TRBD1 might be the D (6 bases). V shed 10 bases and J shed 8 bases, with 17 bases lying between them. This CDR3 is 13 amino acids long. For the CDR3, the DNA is TGTGCCATCTCGGATGGGGGGCGCGAAAAACTGTTTTTT. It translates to CAISDGGREKLFF.

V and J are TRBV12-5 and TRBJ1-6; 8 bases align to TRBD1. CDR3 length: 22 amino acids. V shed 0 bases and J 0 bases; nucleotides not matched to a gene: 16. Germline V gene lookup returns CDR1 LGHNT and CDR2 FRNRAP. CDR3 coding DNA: TGTGCTAGTGGTTTGGTAACAGCATTAGGACAGGGTTTACCCTCCTATAATTCACCCCTCCACTTT. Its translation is CASGLVTALGQGLPSYNSPLHF.

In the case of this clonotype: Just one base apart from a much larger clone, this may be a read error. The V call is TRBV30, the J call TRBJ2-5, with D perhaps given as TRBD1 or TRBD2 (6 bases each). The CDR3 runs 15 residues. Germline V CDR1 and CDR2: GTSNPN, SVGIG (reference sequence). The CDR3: CAWSVGVGGQEAQYF. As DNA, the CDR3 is TGTGCCTGGAGTGTAGGGGTGGGGGGCCAAGAGGCCCAGTACTTC.

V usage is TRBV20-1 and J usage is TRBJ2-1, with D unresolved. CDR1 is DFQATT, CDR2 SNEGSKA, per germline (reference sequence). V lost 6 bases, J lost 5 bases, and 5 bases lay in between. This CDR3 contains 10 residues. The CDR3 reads CSATNNEQFF. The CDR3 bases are TGCAGTGCCACGAACAATGAGCAGTTCTTC.